This T cell receptor beta chain comes out of a study of blood T cell repertoires in COVID-19. The repertoire was sequenced with immunoSEQ multiplex PCR; TCRdb's copy has only in-frame clones and lacks some. The table includes approximately 200,000 clones, roughly 80% detected once. Of note for this clone: A read error may produce the germline difference seen at one junction end.

The CDR3 loop spans 13 amino acids. The germline CDR1 and CDR2 sequences are MNHNS and SASEGT. The chain joins TRBV6-1 to TRBJ1-5; D is undetermined. The receptor's source is a woman older than 75 with COVID-19, enrolled during active disease. The material sequenced was peripheral blood. CDR3 nucleotides: TGTGCCAGCGGTGAAGGGCCCTATCAGCCCCAGCATTTT. Amino acid sequence: CASGEGPYQPQHF.